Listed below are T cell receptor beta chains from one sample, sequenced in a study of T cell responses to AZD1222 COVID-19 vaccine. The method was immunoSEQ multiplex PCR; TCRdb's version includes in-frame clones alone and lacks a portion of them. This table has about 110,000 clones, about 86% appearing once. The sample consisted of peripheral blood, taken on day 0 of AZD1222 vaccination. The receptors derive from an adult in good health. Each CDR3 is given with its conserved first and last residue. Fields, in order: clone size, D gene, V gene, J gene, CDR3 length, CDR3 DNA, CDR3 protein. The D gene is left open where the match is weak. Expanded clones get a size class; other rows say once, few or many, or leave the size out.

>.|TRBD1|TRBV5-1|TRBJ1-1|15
TGCGCCAGCAGATGGACAGGCCTTGGGGGCACTGAAGCTTTCTTT
CASRWTGLGGTEAFF
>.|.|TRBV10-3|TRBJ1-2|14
TGTGCCATCACCGAGGGAACTTTGGGCTATGGCTACACCTTC
CAITEGTLGYGYTF
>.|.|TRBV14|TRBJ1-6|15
TGTGCCAGCAGCCAAGGGGCGACAGGTTGGCGCCCCCTCCACTTT
CASSQGATGWRPLHF
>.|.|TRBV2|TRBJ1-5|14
TGTGCCAGCATTGTCGACCGGGGCAATCAGCCCCAGCATTTT
CASIVDRGNQPQHF
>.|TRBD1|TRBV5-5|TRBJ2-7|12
TGTGCCAGCAGCTCGACAGGGACCGAGCAGTACTTC
CASSSTGTEQYF
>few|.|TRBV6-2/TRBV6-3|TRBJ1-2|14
TGTGCCAGCAGTCAACGAAGGGCCGCCGTTGGCTACACCTTC
CASSQRRAAVGYTF
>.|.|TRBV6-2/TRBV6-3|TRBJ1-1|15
TGTGCCAGCAGTTTGTCGGGCAGGGGGAACACTGAAGCTTTCTTT
CASSLSGRGNTEAFF
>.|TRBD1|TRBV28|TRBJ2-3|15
TGTGCCAGCAGTTCTCCACAGGGGGCATGGGATACGCAGTATTTT
CASSSPQGAWDTQYF
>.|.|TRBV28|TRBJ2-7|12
TGTGCCAGCAGTTTACAACAAACCGAGCAGTACTTC
CASSLQQTEQYF
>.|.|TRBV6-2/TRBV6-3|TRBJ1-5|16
TGTGCCAGCAGCCCCTTTGTCGGCGGGGGCAATCAGCCCCAGCATTTT
CASSPFVGGGNQPQHF